This T cell receptor beta chain comes out of a study of cytomegalovirus exposure and HLA in healthy donors. Study-wide points: Reportedly, cytomegalovirus status was diagnosed with high sensitivity and specificity. Generally TCR sequences proved uncommon, though certain public TCRs appeared in numerous donors. Cytomegalovirus-associated TCR beta chains were listed, numbering 150 to 200.

TCRdb's copy holds only in-frame clones and misses some; the assay was immunoSEQ multiplex PCR. This sample has tens of thousands of clones, with roughly 89% found just once. Concerning this clone: Its antigen is unknown.

Source material: PBMCs. This clonotype originated in a woman aged 18-29 years in good health and CMV-seronegative.

CDR3 residues: CASSELAGTSKNIQYF. CDR3 nucleotides: TGCGCCAGCAGTGAATTGGCAGGGACTTCCAAAAACATTCAGTACTTC. This chain connects TRBV10-1 to TRBJ2-4, with D perhaps TRBD2 (6 bases). V lost 3 bases and J 2 bases, leaving 14 bases between the germline ends. This CDR3 is built from 16 residues. Germline V CDR1 and CDR2: WNHNN, SYGVQD (reference sequence).